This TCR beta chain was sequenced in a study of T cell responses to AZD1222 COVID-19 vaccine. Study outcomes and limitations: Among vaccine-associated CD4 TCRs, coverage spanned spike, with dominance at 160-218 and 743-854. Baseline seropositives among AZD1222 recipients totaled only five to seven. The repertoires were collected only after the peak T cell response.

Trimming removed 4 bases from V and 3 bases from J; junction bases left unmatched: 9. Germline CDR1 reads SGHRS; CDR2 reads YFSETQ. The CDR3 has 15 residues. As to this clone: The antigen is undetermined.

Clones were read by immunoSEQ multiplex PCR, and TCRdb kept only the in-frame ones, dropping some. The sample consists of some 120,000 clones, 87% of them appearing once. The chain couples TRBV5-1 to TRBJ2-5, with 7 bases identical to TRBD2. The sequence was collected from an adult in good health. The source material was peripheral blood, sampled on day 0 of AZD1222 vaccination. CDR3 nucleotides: TGCGCCAGCAGCACGGGGACTACCGTAAAAGAGACCCAGTACTTC. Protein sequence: CASSTGTTVKETQYF. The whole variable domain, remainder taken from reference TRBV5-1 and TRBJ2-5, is KAGVTQTPRYLIKTRGQQVTLSCSPISGHRSVSWYQQTPGQGLQFLFEYFSETQRNKGNFPGRFSGRQFSNSRSEMNVSTLELGDSALYLCASSTGTTVKETQYFGPGTRLLVL.